Below, one TCR beta chain is given with its context. The CDR3 contains 16 residues. Per germline, CDR1 MNHEY and CDR2 SMNVEV (reference sequence). The V and J ends lost 4 bases and 0 bases respectively, with 13 bases between them. This entry belongs to a study of blood T cell repertoires in COVID-19. Across the whole study: Spain, Italy and the United States supplied samples that represented acute and convalescent COVID-19. PBMCs, B-cell-depleted T cells, or T cells were the source of the cDNA or gDNA that made up the material.

As handled by the study authors: Reference gene primer amplification gave nucleated cell count estimates. TCRdb keeps only in-frame clones here, not all; method: immunoSEQ multiplex PCR. That table is the source of V, J and clone size, and D and trimming were worked out from the DNA. The sample has 100,000 to 130,000 clones, over 80% seen once. This clonotype was sampled from a woman aged 30 to 39 with acute or convalescent COVID-19. The chain couples TRBV27 to TRBJ1-3; no firm D call. Sample: peripheral blood. DNA for the CDR3: TGTGCCAGCAGTTCGCCTTCCCGGGACTCTGGAAACACCATATATTTT. Amino acids: CASSSPSRDSGNTIYF.